The 2 T cell receptor beta chains reported below all come from one sample, sequenced in a study of blood T cell repertoires in COVID-19. Some clones are missing from TCRdb's copy, which holds only in-frame ones; the method was immunoSEQ multiplex PCR. The sample lists a few hundred thousand clones; about 85% were seen once. The sequencing sample was made of PBMCs or T cells enriched from blood (not recorded which). The origin of the receptors is a woman between 45 and 65 years old who had been exposed to COVID-19.

V gene TRBV5-6 combines with J gene TRBJ2-5; 10 bases agree with TRBD2. The CDR3 consists of 19 residues. The J segment lost 5 bases and the V segment lost 1 base, leaving 17 bases of the junction unmatched. In germline, CDR1 is SGHDT, CDR2 YYEEEE. The CDR3 DNA is TGTGCCAGCAGCTTGTCCCGACCTAGCGGGAGACTCGGGAGGGAGACCCAGTACTTC. It specifies CASSLSRPSGRLGRETQYF.

V usage is TRBV28 and J usage is TRBJ1-5, with D possibly matching TRBD1 (6 bases). Per the germline V gene, CDR1 is MDHEN and CDR2 is SYDVKM. CDR3 length equals 14 residues. V was trimmed by 4 bases and J by 4 bases, leaving 11 bases between them. CDR3 bases: TGTGCCAGCAGTTGGGACATTGGGAATCAGCCCCAGCATTTT. Encoded protein: CASSWDIGNQPQHF.